This is a list of T cell receptor beta chains from one sample in a study of control samples from healthy donors and cancer patients. This table comes from immunoSEQ multiplex PCR, and its TCRdb copy is limited to in-frame clones, with some not included. The sample shows about 120,000 clones, roughly 92% of them seen only once. The sequencing input was blood. These receptors were obtained from a man aged 25 to 40 in good health. Both conserved end residues are part of each CDR3. A D gene is named only where the DNA matches it firmly. Clone size is stated in some rows and not others, as once, few, many or a class when expanded.

>TRBJ2-3|NA|NA|TRBV6-5
CASSYLEGSTDTQYF
TGTGCCAGCAGTTACTTGGAAGGGAGCACAGATACGCAGTATTTT
>TRBJ1-2|NA|NA|TRBV5-4
CASSLGNDYGYTF
TGTGCCAGCAGCCTTGGGAATGACTATGGCTACACCTTC
>TRBJ2-6|NA|TRBD1|TRBV5-1
CASSWGTGSSGANVLTF
TGCGCCAGCAGCTGGGGGACAGGGTCCTCTGGGGCCAACGTCCTGACTTTC
>TRBJ2-5|NA|TRBD1|TRBV19
CASSHGQAQETQYF
TGTGCCAGTAGTCATGGACAGGCTCAAGAGACCCAGTACTTC
>TRBJ2-2|NA|NA|TRBV6-5
CARQGAPPYAGELFF
TGTGCCCGTCAGGGAGCTCCACCCTACGCCGGGGAGCTGTTTTTT
>TRBJ2-2|NA|NA|TRBV2
CASSGENTGELFF
TGTGCCAGCAGTGGCGAGAACACCGGGGAGCTGTTTTTT
>TRBJ1-2|NA|NA|TRBV7-9
CASSLGPGYTF
TGTGCCAGCAGCCTCGGTCCCGGCTACACCTTC
>TRBJ1-1|NA|TRBD1|TRBV30
CAWSMDRGLMYTEAFF
TGTGCCTGGAGTATGGACAGGGGGCTTATGTACACTGAAGCTTTCTTT
>TRBJ1-1|NA|NA|TRBV24-1
CATSDGTLEATEAFF
TGTGCCACCAGTGACGGGACACTAGAAGCCACTGAAGCTTTCTTT
>TRBJ1-6|NA|NA|TRBV21-1
CASARQESSYNSPLHF
TGTGCCAGCGCACGGCAGGAGAGCTCCTATAATTCACCCCTCCACTTT
>TRBJ2-2|NA|NA|TRBV5-1
CASSFDRLGTGELFF
TGCGCCAGCAGCTTCGACAGGCTAGGAACCGGGGAGCTGTTTTTT
>TRBJ2-1|NA|NA|TRBV2
CASSGAGTGTYNEQFF
TGTGCCAGCAGTGGGGCGGGGACGGGGACATACAATGAGCAGTTCTTC
>TRBJ1-2|NA|NA|TRBV2
CASEIGYGVSGYTF
TGTGCCAGCGAAATAGGATATGGGGTGTCTGGCTACACCTTC
>TRBJ1-4|NA|NA|TRBV3-1/TRBV3-2
CASSQVQGREKLFF
TGTGCCAGCAGCCAAGTTCAAGGACGAGAAAAACTGTTTTTT
>TRBJ1-5|NA|NA|TRBV21-1
CASSKQGTGGQPQHF
TGTGCCAGCAGCAAACAGGGTACAGGGGGTCAGCCCCAGCATTTT
>TRBJ2-3|NA|TRBD2|TRBV7-8
CASSTRLAGFTDTQYF
TGTGCCAGCAGCACCAGACTAGCGGGGTTCACAGATACGCAGTATTTT
>TRBJ1-2|NA|NA|TRBV18
CASSLYLEESYTF
TGTGCCAGCTCCCTTTACTTGGAGGAGAGCTACACCTTC
>TRBJ1-1|once|NA|TRBV9
CASSGGEGALRNTEAFF
TGTGCCAGCAGCGGAGGGGAAGGGGCCTTAAGGAACACTGAAGCTTTCTTT
>TRBJ1-2|NA|NA|TRBV28
CASSAYRVRDPYYGYTF
TGTGCCAGCAGTGCTTATCGGGTCCGCGATCCTTACTATGGCTACACCTTC
>TRBJ1-6|NA|NA|TRBV6-5
CASSDPGTLGAPLHF
TGTGCCAGCAGCGATCCCGGGACCCTAGGTGCACCCCTCCACTTT
>TRBJ2-3|NA|TRBD2|TRBV5-1
CASSSGGYTDTQYF
TGCGCCAGCAGCAGCGGGGGCTACACAGATACGCAGTATTTT
>TRBJ1-5|NA|TRBD1|TRBV19
CAAHWDRGDNQPQHF
TGTGCCGCCCATTGGGACAGGGGCGACAATCAGCCCCAGCATTTT
>TRBJ2-3|once|TRBD1|TRBV5-5
CASSTDRGRGDTQYF
TGTGCCAGCAGCACGGACAGGGGGAGGGGAGATACGCAGTATTTT
>TRBJ2-3|NA|NA|TRBV7-9
CASSSKGLLGADTQYF
TGTGCCAGCAGCTCAAAGGGACTCCTCGGGGCAGATACGCAGTATTTT
>TRBJ2-7|few|NA|TRBV7-3
CASSLGPGTYEQYF
TGTGCCAGCAGCTTAGGTCCCGGGACCTACGAGCAGTACTTC
>TRBJ2-2|NA|NA|TRBV6-6
CASSYSNTGELFF
TGTGCCAGCAGTTACTCGAACACCGGGGAGCTGTTTTTT
>TRBJ1-2|NA|NA|TRBV24-1
CATSDPLSYGYTF
TGTGCCACCAGTGATCCCCTATCCTATGGCTACACCTTC
>TRBJ1-5|NA|NA|TRBV28
CAITTRGGGNQPQHF
TGTGCCATTACGACGAGGGGTGGCGGCAATCAGCCCCAGCATTTT
>TRBJ1-1|NA|NA|TRBV25-1
CASSPQGLNTEAFF
TGTGCCAGCAGTCCCCAGGGGTTGAACACTGAAGCTTTCTTT
>TRBJ1-3|NA|NA|TRBV7-9
CASSLRQGNTIYF
TGTGCCAGCAGCTTGCGGCAAGGAAACACCATATATTTT
>TRBJ1-2|NA|NA|TRBV10-3
CASKSDRTFRDYGYTF
TGTGCCTCTAAGTCGGACAGAACCTTTCGGGACTATGGCTACACCTTC
>TRBJ1-1|NA|NA|TRBV19
CASRRSKYINTEAFF
TGTGCCAGTAGGAGGAGTAAGTATATTAACACTGAAGCTTTCTTT
>TRBJ2-5|NA|NA|TRBV6-4
CASSDPHIRTQYF
TGTGCCAGCAGTGACCCCCACATTAGGACCCAGTACTTC
>TRBJ2-3|NA|TRBD2|TRBV9
CASSVSGVGTDTQYF
TGTGCCAGCAGCGTTAGCGGGGTGGGAACAGATACGCAGTATTTT
>TRBJ2-1|once|NA|TRBV7-8
CASSPPWLEQFF
TGTGCCAGCAGCCCCCCCTGGCTCGAGCAGTTCTTC
>TRBJ1-6|NA|TRBD1|TRBV27
CASSSGTGVRRNSPLHF
TGTGCCAGCAGTTCGGGGACAGGGGTCCGGAGGAATTCACCCCTCCACTTT
>TRBJ1-5|NA|NA|TRBV2
CASSALGRGWEQPQHF
TGTGCCAGCAGTGCCCTAGGACGGGGGTGGGAGCAGCCCCAGCATTTT
>TRBJ1-1|NA|TRBD1|TRBV7-9
CASSPTGAGNTEAFF
TGTGCCAGCAGCCCGACAGGGGCTGGGAACACTGAAGCTTTCTTT
>TRBJ1-1|NA|NA|TRBV9
CASSVGGLMNTEAFF
TGTGCCAGCAGCGTAGGCGGACTCATGAACACTGAAGCTTTCTTT
>TRBJ2-5|NA|NA|TRBV5-1
CASSPLNFGETQYF
TGCGCCAGCAGCCCGCTTAATTTTGGGGAGACCCAGTACTTC
>TRBJ2-3|NA|NA|TRBV24-1
CATSDPVSGGTDTQYF
TGTGCCACCAGTGACCCTGTTTCCGGCGGCACAGATACGCAGTATTTT
>TRBJ1-5|NA|TRBD1|TRBV9
CASSTGSGTVNQPQHF
TGTGCCAGCAGCACTGGATCCGGGACAGTGAATCAGCCCCAGCATTTT
>TRBJ1-3|NA|NA|TRBV7-6
CASSLARGTSGNTIYF
TGTGCCAGCAGCTTAGCGAGGGGCACATCTGGAAACACCATATATTTT
>TRBJ2-4|NA|TRBD2|TRBV2
CASSWGLELNIQYF
TGTGCCAGCAGTTGGGGACTAGAGTTAAACATTCAGTACTTC
>TRBJ1-4|NA|NA|TRBV7-8
CASSLSLNEKLFF
TGTGCCAGCAGCTTGAGCCTTAATGAAAAACTGTTTTTT
>TRBJ1-1|NA|NA|TRBV4-2
CASSLERHTEAFF
TGTGCCAGCAGCCTCGAACGGCACACTGAAGCTTTCTTT
>TRBJ1-5|NA|NA|TRBV29-1
CSVGWGINQPQHF
TGCAGCGTTGGTTGGGGGATAAATCAGCCCCAGCATTTT
>TRBJ1-2|few|NA|TRBV25-1
CASSRGYGYTF
TGTGCCAGCAGCCGAGGGTACGGCTACACCTTC
>TRBJ2-3|NA|NA|TRBV7-8
CASSPFSVTTDTQYF
TGTGCCAGCAGCCCCTTTTCTGTAACCACAGATACGCAGTATTTT
>TRBJ1-1|NA|TRBD1|TRBV13
CASSSPPTGSTEAFF
TGTGCCAGCAGCTCCCCCCCGACAGGGTCTACTGAAGCTTTCTTT
>TRBJ2-1|NA|TRBD2|TRBV9
CASSVGLVGGEQFF
TGTGCCAGCAGCGTGGGACTAGTGGGTGGTGAGCAGTTCTTC
>TRBJ2-1|NA|NA|TRBV19
CASSITGTPFFGQFF
TGTGCCAGTAGTATTACAGGGACACCCTTCTTTGGGCAGTTCTTC
>TRBJ1-2|NA|NA|TRBV18
CASSPPTGSLRDGYTF
TGTGCCAGCTCACCACCGACAGGATCACTCCGAGATGGCTACACCTTC
>TRBJ2-2|NA|NA|TRBV24-1
CATSDLGQQNTGELFF
TGTGCCACCAGTGATTTAGGGCAGCAGAACACCGGGGAGCTGTTTTTT
>TRBJ2-1|NA|NA|TRBV27
CASRPRTGSSYNEQFF
TGTGCCAGCAGGCCGCGAACAGGGAGCTCCTACAATGAGCAGTTCTTC
>TRBJ1-1|NA|TRBD1|TRBV27
CASSQDRGRTEAFF
TGTGCCAGCAGTCAGGACAGGGGGCGGACTGAAGCTTTCTTT
>TRBJ2-2|few|TRBD1|TRBV5-6
CASRLAGQGLDGELFF
TGTGCCAGCAGGTTGGCTGGACAGGGGTTGGACGGGGAGCTGTTTTTT
>TRBJ2-5|NA|NA|TRBV5-4
CASSPVRTEETQYF
TGTGCCAGCAGCCCAGTTCGGACGGAAGAGACCCAGTACTTC
>TRBJ2-5|NA|TRBD2|TRBV2
CASTKRVAGGRGTQYF
TGTGCCAGCACTAAGCGGGTAGCGGGGGGACGGGGGACCCAGTACTTC
>TRBJ1-1|NA|NA|TRBV18
CASSPSQDEAFF
TGTGCCAGCTCACCTTCTCAGGACGAAGCTTTCTTT